One TCR beta chain is described in this entry. Its antigen is undetermined. Data came from immunoSEQ multiplex PCR; TCRdb stores just in-frame clones and leaves some out. The sample lists 60,000 to 85,000 clones; around 94% were seen once. The entry originates in a study of cytomegalovirus exposure and HLA in healthy donors. Study conclusions and caveats: Generally TCR sequences proved uncommon, though certain public TCRs appeared in numerous donors.

Trimming shortened V by 1 base and J by 2 bases, and 11 bases separated the two germline ends. The length of the CDR3 is 15 residues. Germline values: CDR1 SGDLS, CDR2 YYNGEE. Sequencing was performed on PBMCs. The rearrangement links TRBV9 to TRBJ2-3; tentatively, D is TRBD2 (5 bases). The sequence derives from a man aged 18 to 29 in good health and CMV-seropositive. In DNA, the CDR3 is TGTGCCAGCAGCGTATTCGGGGATCTCACAGATACGCAGTATTTT. Translating gives CASSVFGDLTDTQYF. Together with reference TRBV9 and TRBJ2-3, the CDR3 gives the full variable domain: DSGVTQTPKHLITATGQRVTLRCSPRSGDLSVYWYQQSLDQGLQFLIQYYNGEERAKGNILERFSAQQFPDLHSELNLSSLELGDSALYFCASSVFGDLTDTQYFGPGTRLTVL.